The 15 T cell receptor beta chains in this list originate from one sample, sequenced in a study of blood T cell repertoires in COVID-19. Only in-frame clones appear in the TCRdb table, and some are missing; sequencing was by immunoSEQ multiplex PCR. The profile shows 250,000 to 350,000 clones, about nine tenths of them singletons. The specimen sequenced was peripheral blood. These receptors all stem from a woman in her 30s with COVID-19, enrolled during active disease.

Here the CDR3 DNA reads TGTGCCAGAGACAGGGCTCGCGAAAAACTGTTTTTT. Protein: CARDRAREKLFF. V and J are TRBV27 and TRBJ1-4; 7 bases match TRBD1. V lost 9 bases to trimming and J lost 8 bases; unmatched junction nucleotides: 6. The CDR3 runs 12 residues. Germline values: CDR1 MNHEY, CDR2 SMNVEV (reference sequence).

The chain recombines TRBV7-9 with TRBJ1-1; D possibly corresponds to TRBD1 (6 bases). Germline CDR1 reads SEHNR; CDR2 reads FQNEAQ (reference sequence). The CDR3 is 15 residues long. V was clipped by 5 bases and J by 0 bases, with 13 bases between them. CDR3 sequence: CASSPSQGMNTEAFF. DNA for the CDR3: TGTGCCAGCAGCCCGTCTCAGGGGATGAACACTGAAGCTTTCTTT.

The chain combines TRBV5-4 with TRBJ2-5; 9 bases align to TRBD2. V shed 1 base and J 9 bases; nucleotides not matched to a gene: 10. This CDR3 comprises 15 residues. Germline lookup yields CDR1 SGHNT and CDR2 YYREEE (reference sequence). The CDR3 is CASSLSPSGIGPQYF. CDR3 in DNA: TGTGCCAGCAGCTTGTCCCCTAGCGGGATCGGGCCCCAGTACTTC.

The rearrangement links TRBV12-3 or TRBV12-4 to TRBJ1-1; weak D call: TRBD1 (5 bases). There are 11 residues in the CDR3. V was shortened by 4 bases and J by 7 bases, with 7 bases between the two germline ends. The DNA of the CDR3 is TGTGCCAGCAGTTCGCAGGGTGAAGCTTTCTTT. Translation gives CASSSQGEAFF.

This clone was seen a single time. The genes are TRBV4-2 and TRBJ1-3; unclear D gene. The CDR3 length is 17 residues. V lost 4 bases and J lost 0, with 16 bases in between. CDR1 is LGHNA and CDR2 is YNFKEQ in the germline V gene. DNA for the CDR3: TGTGCCAGCAGCCTCCAAGGAGGCTGGAGCTCTGGAAACACCATATATTTT. Its translation: CASSLQGGWSSGNTIYF.

The genes are TRBV4-2 and TRBJ1-1; 7 positions agree with TRBD1. Losses at the gene ends were 1 base for V and 6 bases for J; bases not matched to a gene: 8. This CDR3 is 15 amino acids long. Germline assignment: CDR1 LGHNA and CDR2 YNFKEQ. CDR3 loop: CASSQGPRQGSEAFF. The CDR3 DNA sequence: TGTGCCAGCAGCCAAGGTCCGCGACAGGGTTCTGAAGCTTTCTTT.

The V and J genes are TRBV13 and TRBJ2-5, with 8 bases aligning to TRBD1. This CDR3 region has 23 residues. Germline assignment: CDR1 PRHDT and CDR2 FYEKMQ (reference sequence). The V gene end was trimmed by 1 base and the J gene end by 2 bases; junction bases not matched to a gene: 27. As DNA, the CDR3 is TGTGCCAGCAGCTTAGCCCGTACAGGGGGAGCTGCATCGGCGGAGAGGTTTCAAGAGACCCAGTACTTC. Its protein product is CASSLARTGGAASAERFQETQYF.

V is TRBV7-6 and J is TRBJ2-7; a weak D match, TRBD1 (5 bases). Trimming took off 4 bases at V and 3 bases at J, with 7 bases between the two ends. CDR1 is SGHVS, CDR2 FNYEAQ, per germline. The CDR3 spans 12 residues. This CDR3 reads CASSSGNYEQYF. The CDR3, as DNA: TGTGCCAGCAGCTCAGGGAACTACGAGCAGTACTTC.

The V call is TRBV5-1, the J call TRBJ1-3; tentative D call: TRBD1 (5 bases). V was shortened by 5 bases and J by 2 bases, with 14 bases between the two germline ends. The CDR3 covers 15 residues. CDR1 and CDR2 from the germline V gene are SGHRS and YFSETQ. CDR3 region: CASSTSGTPGNTIYF. In DNA, the CDR3 is TGCGCCAGCAGTACGTCCGGGACTCCTGGAAACACCATATATTTT.

The V gene is TRBV5-6, the J gene TRBJ2-7; TRBD1 aligns across 9 bases. After removal of 5 bases from V and 2 bases from J, the junction contained 5 bases not matched to a gene. Germline lookup yields CDR1 SGHDT and CDR2 YYEEEE. The CDR3 runs 14 residues. This CDR3 reads CASRRTGDAYEQYF. The DNA for the CDR3 is TGTGCCAGCAGGAGGACAGGGGACGCCTACGAGCAGTACTTC.

This rearrangement joins TRBV19 to TRBJ2-1, with 7 bases identical to TRBD2. The V gene end was trimmed by 2 bases and the J gene end by 9 bases; junction bases not matched to a gene: 10. The V gene's germline CDR1 is LNHDA and CDR2 SQIVND (reference sequence). The CDR3 covers 15 residues. For the CDR3, the DNA is TGTGCCAGTAGTATATTTGGCGGGAGCGTTCGTGAGCAGTTCTTC. It encodes CASSIFGGSVREQFF.

This chain joins TRBV5-1 and TRBJ2-5; TRBD2 might be the D (5 bases). The germline V and J ends were trimmed by 1 base and 5 bases, with 18 bases remaining between them. The germline V gene encodes CDR1 SGHRS and CDR2 YFSETQ. The CDR3 loop spans 16 amino acids. CDR3 sequence (DNA): TGCGCCAGCAGCTTGAACCCCAGCGGAGCCGGGGAGACCCAGTACTTC. Translated: CASSLNPSGAGETQYF. Full variable domain (outside the CDR3, taken from reference TRBV5-1 and TRBJ2-5): KAGVTQTPRYLIKTRGQQVTLSCSPISGHRSVSWYQQTPGQGLQFLFEYFSETQRNKGNFPGRFSGRQFSNSRSEMNVSTLELGDSALYLCASSLNPSGAGETQYFGPGTRLLVL.

This clone was recorded many times. This sequence joins TRBV6-5 and TRBJ1-5, with 8 bases aligning to TRBD1. Germline lookup yields CDR1 MNHEY and CDR2 SVGAGI. The CDR3 sequence is 14 residues long. The V gene end was trimmed by 5 bases and the J gene end by 6 bases; junction bases not matched to a gene: 6. The CDR3 sequence is CASSKQGESQPQHF. CDR3 bases: TGTGCCAGCAGTAAACAGGGGGAGAGTCAGCCCCAGCATTTT.

The V gene is TRBV30, the J gene TRBJ1-5, with a weak D call TRBD1 (5 bases). CDR1 and CDR2 (germline): GTSNPN, SVGIG (reference sequence). The CDR3 is made up of 14 amino acids. Between the trimmed V and J ends, which lost 5 bases and 6 bases, there was a span of 17 bases. In DNA, the CDR3 is TGTGCCTGGGGGCGATGGCAGGGAAGTCAGCCCCAGCATTTT. It codes for CAWGRWQGSQPQHF.

The V call is TRBV2, the J call TRBJ1-1; D is unresolved. The CDR3 has 11 residues. V was shortened by 9 bases and J by 1 base, with 6 bases between the two germline ends. Germline CDR1 reads SNHLY; CDR2 reads FYNNEI. CDR3 bases: TGTGCCAGTAGGAGGAACACTGAAGCTTTCTTT. It yields the protein CASRRNTEAFF.